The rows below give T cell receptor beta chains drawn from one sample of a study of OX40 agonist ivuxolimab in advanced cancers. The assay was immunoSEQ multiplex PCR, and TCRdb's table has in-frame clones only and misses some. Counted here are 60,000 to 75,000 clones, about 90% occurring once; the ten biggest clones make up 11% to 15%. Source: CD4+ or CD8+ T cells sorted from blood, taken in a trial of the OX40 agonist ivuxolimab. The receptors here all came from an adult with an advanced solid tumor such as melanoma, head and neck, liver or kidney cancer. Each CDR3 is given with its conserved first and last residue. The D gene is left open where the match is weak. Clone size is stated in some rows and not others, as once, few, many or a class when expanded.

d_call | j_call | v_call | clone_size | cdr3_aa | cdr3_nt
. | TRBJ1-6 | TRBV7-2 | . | CASTQDRSYNSPLHF | TGTGCCAGCACCCAGGATAGGTCCTATAATTCACCCCTCCACTTT
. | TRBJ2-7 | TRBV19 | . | CASSLTPGTAYEQYF | TGTGCCAGTAGTCTAACCCCGGGGACCGCCTACGAGCAGTACTTC
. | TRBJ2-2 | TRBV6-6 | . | CASKRGGGNTGELFF | TGTGCCAGCAAGAGGGGTGGTGGAAACACCGGGGAGCTGTTTTTT
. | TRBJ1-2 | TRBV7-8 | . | CASSMEADGLGYTF | TGTGCCAGCAGCATGGAGGCGGACGGGCTCGGCTACACCTTC
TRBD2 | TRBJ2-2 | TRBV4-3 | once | CASSQEFRLAPGELFF | TGCGCCAGCAGCCAAGAATTTAGACTAGCGCCCGGGGAGCTGTTTTTT
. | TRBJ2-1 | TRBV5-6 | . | CASSQGTIYNEQFF | TGTGCCAGCAGCCAGGGGACCATTTACAATGAGCAGTTCTTC
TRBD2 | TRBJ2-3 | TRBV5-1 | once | CASSWAGDFDLDTQYF | TGCGCCAGCAGCTGGGCGGGAGACTTCGACTTAGATACGCAGTATTTT
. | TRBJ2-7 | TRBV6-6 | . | CASSYPTYEQYF | TGTGCCAGCAGTTACCCTACCTACGAGCAGTACTTC
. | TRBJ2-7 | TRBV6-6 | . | CASSYMGSSYEQYF | TGTGCCAGCAGTTACATGGGGAGTTCCTACGAGCAGTACTTC
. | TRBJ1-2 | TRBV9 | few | CASSVVSWGGYTF | TGTGCCAGCAGCGTAGTATCGTGGGGTGGCTACACCTTC
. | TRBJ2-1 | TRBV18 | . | CASSRGNEQFF | TGTGCCAGCTCTAGGGGGAATGAGCAGTTCTTC
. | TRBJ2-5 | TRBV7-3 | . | CASSLTAGRETQYF | TGTGCCAGCAGCTTAACAGCGGGCCGGGAGACCCAGTACTTC
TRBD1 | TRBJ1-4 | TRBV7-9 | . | CASSSQGGEKLFF | TGTGCCAGCAGCTCGCAGGGGGGTGAAAAACTGTTTTTT
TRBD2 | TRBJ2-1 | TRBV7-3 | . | CASSEGLADFNEQFF | TGTGCCAGCAGCGAGGGACTAGCGGATTTCAATGAGCAGTTCTTC
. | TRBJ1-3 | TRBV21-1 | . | CASSKLQGRNTIYF | TGTGCCAGCAGCAAATTACAGGGGAGAAACACCATATATTTT
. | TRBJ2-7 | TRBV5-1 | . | CASSLDRAYEQYF | TGCGCCAGCAGCTTGGACAGAGCCTACGAGCAGTACTTC
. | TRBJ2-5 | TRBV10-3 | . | CAISETGKETQYF | TGTGCCATCAGTGAGACAGGGAAAGAGACCCAGTACTTC
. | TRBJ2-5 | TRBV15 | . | CATSWGVRETQYF | TGTGCCACCAGCTGGGGGGTTCGGGAGACCCAGTACTTC
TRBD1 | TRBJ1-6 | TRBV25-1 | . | CASRGTGVNSPLHF | TGTGCCAGCAGAGGGACAGGGGTAAATTCACCCCTCCACTTT
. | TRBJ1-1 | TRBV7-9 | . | CASTRAQLTFF | TGTGCCAGCACCCGGGCCCAATTAACTTTCTTT
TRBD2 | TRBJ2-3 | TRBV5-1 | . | CASSPVAGGMDLQYF | TGCGCCAGCAGTCCCGTAGCGGGAGGAATGGACTTGCAGTATTTT
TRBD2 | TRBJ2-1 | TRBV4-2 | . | CASSQDRVAGGGNEQFF | TGTGCCAGCAGCCAAGATCGGGTAGCGGGAGGTGGTAATGAGCAGTTCTTC
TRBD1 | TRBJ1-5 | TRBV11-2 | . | CASSLATGVNQPQHF | TGTGCCAGCAGCTTAGCCACAGGGGTCAATCAGCCCCAGCATTTT
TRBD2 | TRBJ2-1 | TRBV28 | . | CASSSRLASSYNEQFF | TGTGCCAGCAGTTCGAGACTAGCGAGCTCCTACAATGAGCAGTTCTTC
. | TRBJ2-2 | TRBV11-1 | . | CASSFWSGVGTGELFF | TGTGCCAGCAGCTTTTGGTCAGGGGTAGGCACCGGGGAGCTGTTTTTT
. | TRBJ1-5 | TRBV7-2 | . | CASSLDGHTNQPQHF | TGTGCCAGCAGCTTAGATGGACACACGAATCAGCCCCAGCATTTT
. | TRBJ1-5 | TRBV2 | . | CASSDSGLSNQPQHF | TGTGCCAGCAGTGATTCAGGTTTGAGCAATCAGCCCCAGCATTTT
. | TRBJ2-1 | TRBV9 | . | CASSVVGGVNEQFF | TGTGCCAGCAGCGTAGTCGGGGGAGTCAATGAGCAGTTCTTC
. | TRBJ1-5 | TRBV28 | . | CASSLPKVGWGQPQHF | TGTGCCAGCAGTTTACCCAAAGTTGGGTGGGGTCAGCCCCAGCATTTT
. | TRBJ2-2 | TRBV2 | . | CASARGSVKTGELFF | TGTGCCAGCGCCCGCGGGTCGGTAAAGACCGGGGAGCTGTTTTTT
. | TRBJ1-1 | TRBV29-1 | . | CSVERGRGSTEAFF | TGCAGCGTTGAAAGGGGCAGGGGTAGCACTGAAGCTTTCTTT
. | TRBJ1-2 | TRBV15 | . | CATSRVGMAHYGYTF | TGTGCCACCAGCAGAGTAGGGATGGCTCACTATGGCTACACCTTC
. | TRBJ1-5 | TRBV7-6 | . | CASSPLGYSNQPQHF | TGTGCCAGCAGCCCTTTAGGATATAGCAATCAGCCCCAGCATTTT
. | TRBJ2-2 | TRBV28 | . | CASTRGTGELFF | TGTGCCAGCACTCGAGGCACCGGGGAGCTGTTTTTT
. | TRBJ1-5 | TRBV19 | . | CASSPGGSPNQPQHF | TGTGCCAGTAGTCCCGGGGGCAGCCCTAATCAGCCCCAGCATTTT
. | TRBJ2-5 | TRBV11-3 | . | CASSLGGGQETQYF | TGTGCCAGCAGCTTAGGGGGCGGCCAAGAGACCCAGTACTTC
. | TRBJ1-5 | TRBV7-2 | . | CASSLGDWQPQHF | TGTGCCAGCAGCTTAGGGGACTGGCAGCCCCAGCATTTT
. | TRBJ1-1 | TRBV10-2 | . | CASGSAGWGGTEAFF | TGCGCCAGCGGGTCCGCCGGATGGGGAGGCACTGAAGCTTTCTTT
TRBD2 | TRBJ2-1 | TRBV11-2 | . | CASSSRGAGEPYNEQFF | TGTGCCAGCAGCTCCCGAGGAGCGGGAGAGCCCTACAATGAGCAGTTCTTC
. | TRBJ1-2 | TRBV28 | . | CASSFYGSGGYTF | TGTGCCAGCAGTTTCTATGGGAGCGGGGGCTACACCTTC
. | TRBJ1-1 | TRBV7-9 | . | CASSSLGGTTEAFF | TGTGCCAGCAGCTCACTTGGGGGGACCACTGAAGCTTTCTTT
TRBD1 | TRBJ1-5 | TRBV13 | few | CASSQGTGSRNQPQHF | TGTGCCAGCAGCCAAGGGACAGGGTCGCGCAATCAGCCCCAGCATTTT
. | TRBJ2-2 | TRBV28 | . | CASKNNQDTGELFF | TGTGCCAGCAAAAACAACCAGGACACCGGGGAGCTGTTTTTT
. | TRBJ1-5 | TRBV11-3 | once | CASSFTPYQPQHF | TGTGCCAGCAGCTTCACCCCCTATCAGCCCCAGCATTTT
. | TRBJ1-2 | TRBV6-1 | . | CASSDGRYGYTF | TGTGCCAGCAGTGATGGCCGCTATGGCTACACCTTC
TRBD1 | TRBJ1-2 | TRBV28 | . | CASRARTGPYGYTF | TGTGCCAGCAGAGCCCGGACAGGGCCCTATGGCTACACCTTC
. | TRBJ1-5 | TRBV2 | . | CASRSYSNQPQHF | TGTGCCAGCCGGAGCTATAGCAATCAGCCCCAGCATTTT